The TCR delta chain described here comes from a study of γδ T cells in repeated Plasmodium falciparum infection. Overall study results and limits: Vdelta2-negative gammadelta repertoires, largely Vdelta1+, seemingly showed infection-driven waves of new clonal selection. Malian donors came from one small rural village, predominantly one ethnic group.

Sequencing covered both gamma and delta TCR chains per sample. TCRdb used CATT to re-call clones from the multiplex PCR reads. The sample holds over 90,000 delta-chain clones, 0.75% to 1% seen once. The germline V gene encodes CDR1 GEAIGNYY and CDR2 EKD. This CDR3 contains 19 residues. Bulk repertoires came from Vgamma9/Vdelta2+ or Vdelta2-negative gammadelta T cells flow-sorted from PBMC. In the case of this clone: Its antigen is not known. TCRdb lists the protein of a much larger clone for this DNA, which differs at residue 3, so this is likely a read error; the protein given here is translated from the DNA itself.

The receptor's source is a pool of human donors (malaria-infected and uninfected, not separated). The chain uses TRDV2 and TRDJ1; D possibly corresponds to TRDD3 (7 bases). The J gene, not given by TCRdb, was assigned here from a germline match of the nucleotide sequence. The sample taken for sequencing was gamma-delta T cells from blood. As DNA, the CDR3 is TGTGCCCGTGACCCCCTGGGGGGGGCCCCTTCCGAGGTGGACAGCAAACTCATCTTT. Residues: CARDPLGGAPSEVDSKLIF.